This T cell receptor (beta chain) is from a study of CXCR3-negative and CXCR3-positive naive CD8 T cells. It was by 5' RACE with UMI labels that the TRB cDNA libraries were prepared. TCRdb re-analyzed the 5' RACE reads; it lists each CDR3 protein once, without DNA. The table lists more than 40,000 distinct CDR3 sequences. This CDR3 region has 16 residues. Germline V gene sequence: CDR1 MNHEY, CDR2 SVGAGI. The receptor was isolated from a human donor in good health. Some clones in this sample may be carry-over from other donors' samples. The sample comprised naive CXCR3- CD8+ T cells from blood. The sample's subset: CD45RO-CCR7+CD27+CD95- naive CD8+ T cells lacking CXCR3 (TNR3-). The V call is TRBV6-5, the J call TRBJ2-2; TCRdb returns TRBD1, unconfirmable since there is no DNA. The CDR3 region is CASSEPGQENTGELFF.